Below are 5 T cell receptor beta chains sequenced from a single sample in a study of identical twins. TCRdb called the 5' RACE reads again in MiXCR, with one record for every CDR3 protein. The repertoire consists of 690,000 or so distinct CDR3 sequences, with 8.5% to 9.5% occurring once and the leading ten covering 0.85% to 1%. The same sample was also used in a study of yellow fever vaccine responses in identical twins.

Material: PBMCs. The origin of the receptors is a woman aged 18-29 years in good health.

This clonotype has only a few counts. This chain links TRBV6-1 with TRBJ1-5; possible D gene TRBD1, 5 bases. Trimming cost V 10 bases and J 4 bases, with 17 bases left between them. The CDR3 covers 14 residues. Germline CDR1 reads MNHNS; CDR2 reads SASEGT. DNA of the CDR3: TGTGCCATCCGAGGGGCGATTCAAAATCAGCCCCAGCATTTT. It is translated as CAIRGAIQNQPQHF.

This clonotype was counted at least ten times. The V call is TRBV7-9, the J call TRBJ2-7, with 7 bases identical to TRBD2. J was trimmed by 4 bases and V by 4 bases; bases with no gene match: 4. This CDR3 contains 13 residues. Germline assignment: CDR1 SEHNR and CDR2 FQNEAQ (reference sequence). In DNA form, the CDR3 reads TGTGCCAGCAGCTCGCTAGCGGCTTACGAGCAGTACTTC. Its translation: CASSSLAAYEQYF.

The genes are TRBV3-1 and TRBJ2-7; 9 nucleotides agree with TRBD1. The CDR3 contains 16 residues. CDR1 LGHDT and CDR2 YNNKEL come from the germline V gene (reference sequence). The V gene end was trimmed by 1 base and the J gene end by 3 bases; junction bases not matched to a gene: 7. CDR3 sequence (DNA): TGTGCCAGCAGCCAAGGTAGTGAGGGACAGGGCTACGAGCAGTACTTC. Translating it yields CASSQGSEGQGYEQYF.

This clonotype was seen more than once but under ten times. V and J are TRBV3-1 and TRBJ2-3, with 8 bases fitting TRBD1. The V gene end was trimmed by 1 base and the J gene end by 3 bases; junction bases not matched to a gene: 9. Germline V gene sequence: CDR1 LGHDT, CDR2 YNNKEL (reference sequence). There are 17 residues in the CDR3. The CDR3 coding sequence is TGTGCCAGCAGCCAAGGGTGGGGACAGGTAGTAACAGATACGCAGTATTTT. This codes for CASSQGWGQVVTDTQYF.

V usage is TRBV6-4 and J usage is TRBJ2-1; possible D gene TRBD2, 5 bases. This CDR3 is 18 amino acids long. Per germline, CDR1 MRHNA and CDR2 SNTAGT. V was clipped by 5 bases and J by 5 bases, with 25 bases between them. The DNA for the CDR3 is TGTGCCAGCAGTCGGGAACCCTTCAGGATAGCAAGGGACAATGAGCAGTTCTTC. It yields the protein CASSREPFRIARDNEQFF.